What follows are 14 T cell receptor beta chains derived from one specimen sequenced in a study of T cells in Graves' hyperthyroidism and ophthalmopathy. Regions amplified from RNA transcripts were the TCR beta CDR3 regions. Carried out on the TCR CDR3, a first-round RT-PCR used the HTBI primer set. TCRdb fed the multiplex PCR reads into MiXCR, producing one record per CDR3 protein. In the table there are about 250,000 distinct CDR3 sequences, approximately 25% of which are singletons. What was sequenced was blood. These receptors all stem from a middle-aged woman with Graves' ophthalmopathy.

At least ten counts were recorded for this clonotype. The J gene is TRBJ1-3, the V gene TRBV3-1; D is uncertain. This CDR3 comprises 14 residues. The V gene lost 4 bases and the J gene lost 2 bases, with 9 bases spanning the gap. Germline values: CDR1 LGHDT, CDR2 YNNKEL (reference sequence). In DNA form, the CDR3 reads TGTGCCAGCAGCCTACCAGCGGCTGGAAACACCATATATTTT. This codes for CASSLPAAGNTIYF.

Ten or more counts support this clonotype. The chain combines TRBV14 with TRBJ2-7; 9 bases line up with TRBD1. The CDR3 is made up of 14 amino acids. Trimming removed 4 bases from V and 4 bases from J; junction bases left unmatched: 5. Per the germline V gene, CDR1 is SGHDN and CDR2 is FVKESK. CDR3 amino acids: CASSPVGQGYEQYF. DNA for the CDR3: TGTGCCAGCAGCCCTGTTGGACAGGGGTACGAGCAGTACTTC.

The sample holds many counts of this clonotype. The gene calls are TRBV6-1 and TRBJ2-5, with no clear D. Between the trimmed V and J ends, which lost 8 bases and 5 bases, there was a span of 6 bases. The germline V gene has CDR1 MNHNS and CDR2 SASEGT. The CDR3 has 10 amino acids. CDR3 amino acids: CASGRETQYF. CDR3 in DNA: TGTGCCAGCGGACGGGAGACCCAGTACTTC.

The table lists this clonotype with many counts. The CDR3 loop is CASTLLPPGQANTGELFF. In DNA form, the CDR3 reads TGTGCCAGTACCCTATTGCCCCCGGGACAGGCGAACACCGGGGAGCTGTTTTTT. The chain links TRBV19 to TRBJ2-2; TRBD1 matches at 8 bases. CDR3 size: 18 residues. The V and J ends lost 7 bases and 0 bases, in that order; junction bases with no gene match: 13. CDR1 and CDR2 from the germline V gene are LNHDA and SQIVND (reference sequence).

The chain recombines TRBV27 with TRBJ2-7, with D tentatively TRBD2 (5 bases). V dropped 8 bases and J dropped 3 bases, with 14 bases sitting between them. The germline V gene encodes CDR1 MNHEY and CDR2 SMNVEV (reference sequence). The CDR3 length is 13 residues. The CDR3 loop reads CASGRRIGYEQYF. DNA for the CDR3: TGTGCCAGCGGAAGGAGGATTGGCTACGAGCAGTACTTC.

This clonotype was recorded at least ten times. The chain uses TRBV27 and TRBJ2-2; TRBD2 agrees at 8 bases. Germline V gene sequence: CDR1 MNHEY, CDR2 SMNVEV (reference sequence). J was trimmed by 1 base and V by 6 bases; bases with no gene match: 4. This CDR3 region has 15 residues. Here the CDR3 DNA reads TGTGCCAGCAGGCTGACTAGCGTGAACACCGGGGAGCTGTTTTTT. It specifies CASRLTSVNTGELFF.

The chain links TRBV6-1 to TRBJ1-5; TRBD1 agrees at 8 bases. Unmatched junction bases numbered 3, after V lost 5 bases and J lost 6 bases. The CDR3 sequence is 13 residues long. Germline loops: CDR1 MNHNS, CDR2 SASEGT. In DNA form, the CDR3 reads TGTGCCAGCAGTAGGACAGGGTTTCAGCCCCAGCATTTT. It is translated as CASSRTGFQPQHF.

This clonotype has a count of ten or more. The chain combines TRBV24-1 with TRBJ2-3, with 10 bases identical to TRBD1. V was clipped by 4 bases and J by 2 bases; unmatched bases: 8. Per the germline V gene, CDR1 is KGHDR and CDR2 is SFDVKD. CDR3 length: 17 amino acids. CDR3 sequence (DNA): TGTGCCACCAGTGACCCCGGGACAGGGGTGGTCACAGATACGCAGTATTTT. As protein: CATSDPGTGVVTDTQYF.

In its sample, this clonotype was seen a few times. CDR3 in DNA: TGTGCCAGCTCTTCTCCCGGGACAGCCTATGGCTACACCTTC. This sequence encodes CASSSPGTAYGYTF. The V call is TRBV12-3 or TRBV12-4, the J call TRBJ1-2, with TRBD1 matching over 7 bases. The trim removed 8 bases at V and 4 bases at J, leaving 10 bases unmatched. The CDR3 runs to 14 residues.

The chain recombines TRBV6-2 or TRBV6-3 with TRBJ2-7, with 10 bases identical to TRBD1. The CDR3 is 14 residues long. The V and J ends lost 6 bases and 7 bases, in that order; junction bases with no gene match: 9. Germline V CDR1 and CDR2: MNHEY, SVGEGT. DNA of the CDR3: TGTGCCAGCAGGCTCGGGACAGGGGTGGAAGAGCAGTACTTC. Residues: CASRLGTGVEEQYF.

In its sample, this clonotype was seen many times. The rearrangement joins TRBV3-1 to TRBJ1-5; D not certain. The CDR3 consists of 13 residues. Germline V gives CDR1 LGHDT, CDR2 YNNKEL (reference sequence). Trimming took 5 bases from V and 4 from J, leaving 9 bases between them. The CDR3 reads CASSDGKNQPQHF. The CDR3 DNA sequence: TGTGCCAGCAGCGACGGTAAAAATCAGCCCCAGCATTTT.

This clonotype was detected many times. The J gene is TRBJ1-1, the V gene TRBV18; TRBD1 matches 8 bases. V was clipped by 4 bases and J by 4 bases; unmatched bases: 5. This CDR3 spans 14 amino acids. CDR1 and CDR2 from the germline V gene are KGHSH and LQKENI. CDR3 DNA: TGTGCCAGCTCACAAGAACAGGGGGGCACTGAAGCTTTCTTT. It translates to CASSQEQGGTEAFF.

The chain links TRBV2 to TRBJ2-2, with D possibly called TRBD1 or TRBD2 (5 bases each). The CDR3 has 20 residues. Per the germline V gene, CDR1 is SNHLY and CDR2 is FYNNEI. Trimming stripped 0 bases from V and 0 bases from J, with 20 bases between. In DNA, the CDR3 is TGTGCCAGCAGTGAAGCGCCTATCCGGGGCTCCGGGCCGAACACCGGGGAGCTGTTTTTT. Protein product: CASSEAPIRGSGPNTGELFF.

This clonotype was picked up many times. The rearrangement uses TRBV19 and TRBJ2-7, with 14 bases that match TRBD2. Germline-derived CDR1 and CDR2 are LNHDA and SQIVND (reference sequence). Trimming took 5 bases from V and 6 from J; bases not matched to a gene: 9. This CDR3 is 16 amino acids long. Written as DNA, the CDR3 is TGTGCCAGTAGTCCAGGACTAGCGGGAGGACGGCTCGAGCAGTACTTC. Amino acid sequence: CASSPGLAGGRLEQYF. The full variable domain, completed using reference TRBV19 and TRBJ2-7, is DGGITQSPKYLFRKEGQNVTLSCEQNLNHDAMYWYRQDPGQGLRLIYYSQIVNDFQKGDIAEGYSVSREKKESFPLTVTSAQKNPTAFYLCASSPGLAGGRLEQYFGPGTRLTVT.